What follows describes a single T cell receptor (beta chain). The target antigen is unknown. Trimming left V 1 base short and J 1 base short, with 14 bases between. This CDR3 has 16 amino acids. Germline CDR1 SGHTA, CDR2 FQGNSA. This specimen comes from a study of cytomegalovirus exposure and HLA in healthy donors. Findings and limits, study-wide: Among immune exposure information, only CMV serostatus was available. The study labeled fewer than 200 TCR beta chains cytomegalovirus-associated.

This PCR relied on a set of 60 Vbeta primers and 13 Jbeta primers. Repertoires were generated with immunoSEQ multiplex PCR, while TCRdb's copy carries only in-frame clones and drops some. The sample carries about 160,000 clones, roughly 79% recorded once. This sequence was found in a young man in good health and CMV-seronegative. The sequenced material came from PBMCs. This chain connects TRBV7-2 to TRBJ2-7, with D possibly being TRBD2 (7 bases). CDR3 amino acids: CASSLGGLAVSYEQYF. The CDR3 bases are TGTGCCAGCAGCTTAGGGGGGCTAGCGGTATCCTACGAGCAGTACTTC.